Detailed here is one T cell receptor beta chain. cDNA serving as the sequencing template came from extracted, reverse transcribed RNA. Clones were read by immunoSEQ multiplex PCR, and TCRdb kept only the in-frame ones, dropping some. The data show about 270,000 clones, over 45% seen once. Regarding treatment: oral pan-JAK inhibitor, 5-10 mg twice daily. The record originates from a study of CD8+ T cells in alopecia areata. The material sequenced was CD4+ T cells sorted from blood, taken around week 54, from a patient treated with tofacitinib. The TCR sequence derives from a human donor with alopecia areata.

The CDR3 DNA reads as TGTGCCTGGAACCGGGACAGGGTAACGGGTGGCTACACCTTC. This sequence encodes CAWNRDRVTGGYTF. The rearrangement uses TRBV30 and TRBJ1-2; 9 nucleotides match TRBD1. V was clipped by 4 bases and J by 7 bases; unmatched bases: 10. Germline V CDR1 and CDR2: GTSNPN, SVGIG (reference sequence). The CDR3 consists of 14 residues. Full variable domain (outside the CDR3, taken from reference TRBV30 and TRBJ1-2): SQTIHQWPATLVQPVGSPLSLECTVEGTSNPNLYWYRQAAGRGLQLLFYSVGIGQISSEVPQNLSASRPQDRQFILSSKKLLLSDSGFYLCAWNRDRVTGGYTFGSGTRLTVV.